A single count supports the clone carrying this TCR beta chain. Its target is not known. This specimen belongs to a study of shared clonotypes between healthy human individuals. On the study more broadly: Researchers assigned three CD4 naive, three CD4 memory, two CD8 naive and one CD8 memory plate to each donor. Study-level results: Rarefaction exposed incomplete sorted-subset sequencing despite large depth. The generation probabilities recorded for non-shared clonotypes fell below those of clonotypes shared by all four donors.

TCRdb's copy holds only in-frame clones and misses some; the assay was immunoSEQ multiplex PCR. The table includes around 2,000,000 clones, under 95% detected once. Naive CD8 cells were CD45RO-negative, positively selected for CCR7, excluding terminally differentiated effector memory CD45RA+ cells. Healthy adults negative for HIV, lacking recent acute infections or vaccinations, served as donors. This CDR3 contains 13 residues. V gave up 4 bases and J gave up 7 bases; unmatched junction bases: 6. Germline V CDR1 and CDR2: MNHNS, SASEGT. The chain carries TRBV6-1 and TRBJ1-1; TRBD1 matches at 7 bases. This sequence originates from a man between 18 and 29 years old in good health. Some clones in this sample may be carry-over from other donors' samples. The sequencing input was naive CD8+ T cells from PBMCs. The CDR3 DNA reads TGTGCCAGCAGTGGATACAGGGGATTTGAAGCTTTCTTT. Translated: CASSGYRGFEAFF.